The entry below gives a single T cell receptor (beta chain) sequence along with its context. Antigen unknown. A junction end diverges from the germline sequence, so it may reflect a read error. The use of a sample-barcoded 5' primer and a J-beta primer mix characterized a second PCR of roughly 6 to 11 cycles. Each of the cDNA molecules was tagged by a template-switch adaptor with 12 random nucleotides. TCRdb redid the calling of the 5' RACE reads with MiXCR, one entry per CDR3 protein. The sample shows 800,000 or so distinct CDR3 sequences, approximately 65% of them seen only once. In germline, CDR1 is ENHRY, CDR2 SYGVKD. This CDR3 has 12 amino acids. The sample originates from a study of blood T cells in healthy people across ages. The wider study: Capture by template switching was about one barcoded beta molecule per two T cells.

Each donor's blood draw was around 9.1 milliliters of peripheral blood. Whole-study findings and limits: Underestimates were what the diversity estimates from one million T cells were considered to be.

V and J are TRBV10-3 and TRBJ1-2; D perhaps matches TRBD1 (5 bases). The sample consisted of blood. The clonotype originates from a young man in good health. CDR3 sequence: CSISETGRGYTF. Written as DNA, the CDR3 is TGTTCCATCAGTGAAACAGGTCGTGGCTACACCTTC.